Below are 23 T cell receptor beta chains sequenced from a single sample in a study of blood T cell repertoires in COVID-19. The assay was immunoSEQ multiplex PCR, and TCRdb's table has in-frame clones only and misses some. The top ten hold approximately 4.3% of the sample, which has 250,000 to 300,000 clones, about 89% seen once. Material: peripheral blood. The receptors here all came from a man in his forties with acute or convalescent COVID-19.

The chain links TRBV12-5 to TRBJ1-1; 9 bases match TRBD1. V shed 1 base and J 7 bases; nucleotides not matched to a gene: 7. The CDR3 spans 15 residues. Looked up from germline, CDR1 is LGHNT and CDR2 is FRNRAP. The chain's CDR3 is CASGLGQGVIVEAFF. The DNA of the CDR3 is TGTGCTAGTGGTTTGGGACAGGGGGTCATTGTTGAAGCTTTCTTT.

The chain couples TRBV4-1 to TRBJ1-1, with D hard to call. This CDR3 region has 13 residues. V lost 0 bases to trimming and J lost 5 bases, with 7 bases between them. CDR1 is MGHRA, CDR2 YSYEKL, per germline. The CDR3, as DNA: TGCGCCAGCAGCCAAGAAGGAGGAACTGAAGCTTTCTTT. As protein: CASSQEGGTEAFF.

This clone is a singleton in its sample. V gene TRBV3-1 (or the pseudogene TRBV3-2) combines with J gene TRBJ1-2, with 10 bases identical to TRBD1. The length of the CDR3 is 18 residues. Germline-derived CDR1 and CDR2 are LGHDT and YNNKEL (reference sequence). The V gene end was trimmed by 0 bases and the J gene end by 1 base; junction bases not matched to a gene: 8. The CDR3 spells CASSQELRQGAFNYGYTF. As DNA, the CDR3 is TGTGCCAGCAGCCAAGAGTTAAGACAGGGGGCATTTAACTATGGCTACACCTTC.

This chain connects TRBV9 to TRBJ1-6; 11 bases align to TRBD1. CDR3 length equals 16 residues. Trimming took 3 bases from V and 5 from J; bases not matched to a gene: 4. CDR1 and CDR2 from the germline V gene are SGDLS and YYNGEE. The CDR3 nucleotides are TGTGCCAGCAGCGCTGGACAGGGGGCCGATAATTCACCCCTCCACTTT. This codes for CASSAGQGADNSPLHF.

The gene calls are TRBV9 and TRBJ1-2; 9 bases are shared with TRBD1. The V and J ends lost 0 bases and 5 bases, in that order; junction bases with no gene match: 2. There are 14 residues in the CDR3. CDR1 and CDR2 from the germline V gene are SGDLS and YYNGEE. The CDR3 reads CASSVGTGAYGYTF. The CDR3 nucleotides read TGTGCCAGCAGCGTAGGGACAGGGGCTTATGGCTACACCTTC.

The rearrangement joins TRBV5-4 to TRBJ2-7; possible D gene TRBD1, 5 bases. This CDR3 has 12 residues. Germline V gene lookup returns CDR1 SGHNT and CDR2 YYREEE (reference sequence). Trimming shortened V by 2 bases and J by 3 bases, and 6 bases separated the two germline ends. CDR3 sequence (DNA): TGTGCCAGCAGCTTCGACAGCTACGAGCAGTACTTC. Amino acid sequence: CASSFDSYEQYF.

V usage is TRBV5-1 and J usage is TRBJ1-5, with D perhaps TRBD1 (6 bases). Germline CDR1 is SGHRS and CDR2 is YFSETQ. This CDR3 has 16 residues. V lost 0 bases to trimming and J lost 4 bases, with 14 bases between them. The CDR3 loop reads CASSLGLRQGNQPQHF. CDR3 nucleotides: TGCGCCAGCAGCTTGGGCTTGCGGCAGGGGAATCAGCCCCAGCATTTT.

This chain connects TRBV12-3 or TRBV12-4 to TRBJ2-1; D might be TRBD1 (6 bases). V lost 6 bases and J lost 6, with 12 bases in between. This CDR3 is built from 13 residues. The CDR3 region has the DNA TGTGCCAGCAGCCAGGACAGAATCAATGAGCAGTTCTTC. Translating it yields CASSQDRINEQFF.

The rearrangement joins TRBV6-5 to TRBJ1-1; no definite D call. With 4 bases removed from V and 7 bases from J, the gap between germline ends came to 7 bases. Germline V CDR1 and CDR2: MNHEY, SVGAGI. This CDR3 contains 11 residues. CDR3 residues: CASSSRGEAFF. The CDR3 DNA reads as TGTGCCAGCAGTTCCCGGGGTGAAGCTTTCTTT.

This clone was picked up one time. This chain uses TRBV27 with TRBJ2-7; 7 bases agree with TRBD1. Germline CDR1 reads MNHEY; CDR2 reads SMNVEV (reference sequence). The V and J ends lost 5 bases and 0 bases, in that order; junction bases with no gene match: 7. The length of the CDR3 is 15 residues. The CDR3 reads CASSKTGYPSYEQYF. The CDR3 region has the DNA TGTGCCAGCAGTAAGACAGGGTACCCCTCCTACGAGCAGTACTTC.

This chain connects TRBV12-3 or TRBV12-4 to TRBJ1-2; 9 bases are shared with TRBD1. CDR3 length: 13 residues. J lost 7 bases, V lost 6 bases, and 6 bases had no gene match. The CDR3 is CASSLTGGTGYTF. The CDR3 DNA follows: TGTGCCAGCAGCCTCACAGGGGGCACTGGCTACACCTTC.

The rearrangement uses TRBV5-5 and TRBJ1-1; D is unclear. There are 16 residues in the CDR3. CDR1 and CDR2 from the germline V gene are SGHKS and YYEKEE (reference sequence). Trimming cost V 0 bases and J 0 bases, with 12 bases left between them. In DNA form, the CDR3 reads TGTGCCAGCAGCTTGGCCCTAAGCCCTCTGAACACTGAAGCTTTCTTT. Translated, it gives CASSLALSPLNTEAFF.

The chain joins TRBV27 to TRBJ2-1; D is uncertain. This CDR3 has 13 residues. Looked up from germline, CDR1 is MNHEY and CDR2 is SMNVEV (reference sequence). V was shortened by 6 bases and J by 8 bases, with 14 bases between the two germline ends. CDR3 bases: TGTGCCAGCAGCCACGCCCTGGCGGATGAGCAGTTCTTC. Translating gives CASSHALADEQFF.

The chain recombines TRBV14 with TRBJ2-1, with D perhaps matching TRBD1 (6 bases). Germline V CDR1 and CDR2: SGHDN, FVKESK. The CDR3 spans 15 residues. V was cut by 0 bases and J by 7 bases, with 13 bases left in between. The CDR3 protein is CASSQDHTGMNEQFF. Written as DNA, the CDR3 is TGTGCCAGCAGCCAAGATCACACAGGGATGAATGAGCAGTTCTTC. Full variable domain (remainder filled in from reference TRBV14 and TRBJ2-1): EAGVTQFPSHSVIEKGQTVTLRCDPISGHDNLYWYRRVMGKEIKFLLHFVKESKQDESGMPNNRFLAERTGGTYSTLKVQPAELEDSGVYFCASSQDHTGMNEQFFGPGTRLTVL.

This chain joins TRBV5-1 and TRBJ2-5; TRBD1 matches 9 bases. Germline V gives CDR1 SGHRS, CDR2 YFSETQ. Trimming took 4 bases from V and 3 from J; bases not matched to a gene: 4. The CDR3 extends over 14 amino acids. The DNA for the CDR3 is TGCGCCAGCAGCGCCGGACAGGGGAAAGAGACCCAGTACTTC. Translating it yields CASSAGQGKETQYF.

The chain couples TRBV9 to TRBJ2-3, with 9 bases identical to TRBD2. Germline values: CDR1 SGDLS, CDR2 YYNGEE. The CDR3 runs 14 residues. Losses at the gene ends were 4 bases for V and 3 bases for J; bases not matched to a gene: 3. CDR3 nucleotide sequence: TGTGCCAGCAGCCTCAGCGGGAGGACAGATACGCAGTATTTT. The encoded protein is CASSLSGRTDTQYF. Full variable domain (remainder filled in from reference TRBV9 and TRBJ2-3): DSGVTQTPKHLITATGQRVTLRCSPRSGDLSVYWYQQSLDQGLQFLIQYYNGEERAKGNILERFSAQQFPDLHSELNLSSLELGDSALYFCASSLSGRTDTQYFGPGTRLTVL.

The rearrangement uses TRBV24-1 and TRBJ2-3; D possibly corresponds to TRBD1 (6 bases). The CDR3 is 14 amino acids. Trimming shortened V by 4 bases and J by 3 bases, and 10 bases separated the two germline ends. In germline, CDR1 is KGHDR, CDR2 SFDVKD. CDR3 DNA sequence: TGTGCCACCAGTGACCACAGGGATACAGATACGCAGTATTTT. Its protein product is CATSDHRDTDTQYF.

This clone came up once. The chain joins TRBV12-5 to TRBJ1-1; no definite D call. Germline V gene lookup returns CDR1 LGHNT and CDR2 FRNRAP. This CDR3 is built from 13 residues. Trimming left V 2 bases short and J 1 base short, with 5 bases between. In nucleotides, the CDR3 is TGTGCTAGTGGTTTGACAGAGAACACTGAAGCTTTCTTT. Translation: CASGLTENTEAFF.

This clone came up once. The V call is TRBV15, the J call TRBJ1-3; TRBD1 might be the D (5 bases). The CDR3 contains 17 residues. Germline V gene lookup returns CDR1 LNHNV and CDR2 YYDKDF (reference sequence). V was shortened by 3 bases and J by 2 bases, with 17 bases between the two germline ends. The chain's CDR3 is CATSRDPSGTPGNTIYF. The CDR3 bases are TGTGCCACCAGCAGGGACCCAAGCGGGACGCCTGGAAACACCATATATTTT.

V and J are TRBV9 and TRBJ2-7; D is ambiguous. The germline V and J ends were trimmed by 4 bases and 3 bases, with 17 bases remaining between them. CDR1 is SGDLS, CDR2 YYNGEE, per germline. The CDR3 covers 15 residues. The CDR3 is CASSPTYSFGYEQYF. CDR3 nucleotide sequence: TGTGCCAGCAGCCCCACTTATTCCTTTGGCTACGAGCAGTACTTC.

The chain combines TRBV3-1 (or the pseudogene TRBV3-2) with TRBJ1-6, with no clear D. Trimming pared 5 bases from V and 10 bases from J, leaving 9 bases between. Germline loops: CDR1 LGHDT, CDR2 YNNKEL (reference sequence). This CDR3 has 12 amino acids. CDR3 nucleotide sequence: TGTGCCAGCAGCTCGTCGGGGTCACCCCTCCACTTT. Protein: CASSSSGSPLHF.

This chain uses TRBV5-1 with TRBJ2-1; TRBD1 matches at 9 bases. The V and J ends lost 4 bases and 9 bases, in that order; junction bases with no gene match: 11. This CDR3 spans 15 amino acids. CDR1 and CDR2 from the germline V gene are SGHRS and YFSETQ. CDR3 protein: CASSGGTGGEGEQFF. DNA for the CDR3: TGCGCCAGCAGCGGCGGAACAGGGGGCGAAGGTGAGCAGTTCTTC.

The chain combines TRBV4-1 with TRBJ1-2; TRBD1 agrees at 8 bases. Looked up from germline, CDR1 is MGHRA and CDR2 is YSYEKL. CDR3 length equals 17 residues. V dropped 2 bases and J dropped 2; count of bases not matched to a gene: 10. The DNA for the CDR3 is TGCGCCAGCAGCCAAAGGGAAGGGCAGGGGGCGAACTATGGCTACACCTTC. Translating gives CASSQREGQGANYGYTF.